The 21 T cell receptor beta chains below all came from one sample that was sequenced in a study of blood T cell repertoires in COVID-19. Using immunoSEQ multiplex PCR, the repertoire was profiled, and TCRdb retains in-frame clones only, with some absent. The table includes 130,000 to 150,000 clones, over 75% detected once. The sample was peripheral blood. All receptors derive from a woman aged 60-70 years with COVID-19, enrolled during active disease.

The chain has TRBV11-1 and TRBJ2-1; TRBD1 might be the D (5 bases). The V end was cut by 5 bases, the J end by 5 bases, with 19 bases between. Germline CDR1 and CDR2: SGHAT and FQDESV (reference sequence). The length of the CDR3 is 16 residues. The CDR3 sequence: CASSDSRLAQDNEQFF. In nucleotides, the CDR3 is TGTGCCAGCAGCGACAGCCGTTTGGCACAGGACAATGAGCAGTTCTTC. The variable domain in full, with the rest retrieved from reference TRBV11-1 and TRBJ2-1, is EAEVAQSPRYKITEKSQAVAFWCDPISGHATLYWYRQILGQGPELLVQFQDESVVDDSQLPKDRFSAERLKGVDSTLKIQPAELGDSAMYLCASSDSRLAQDNEQFFGPGTRLTVL.

J is TRBJ2-6 and V is TRBV9; a possible D gene is TRBD2 (5 bases). The CDR3 covers 16 residues. Germline CDR1 SGDLS, CDR2 YYNGEE. With 0 bases removed from V and 3 bases from J, the gap between germline ends came to 10 bases. This chain's CDR3 is CASSVGLRGGANVLTF. The DNA for the CDR3 is TGTGCCAGCAGCGTAGGACTCCGGGGTGGGGCCAACGTCCTGACTTTC.

This clone was recorded once. This chain connects TRBV12-3 or TRBV12-4 to TRBJ2-1; possible D gene TRBD1, 6 bases. V lost 2 bases and J 9 bases, leaving 11 bases between the germline ends. The CDR3 is 13 residues long. The CDR3 region is CASSLRGGGEQFF. CDR3 DNA: TGTGCCAGCAGTTTAAGAGGGGGTGGTGAGCAGTTCTTC.

The chain recombines TRBV2 with TRBJ1-2; 7 positions match TRBD1. The ends lost 7 bases at V and 0 bases at J; junction bases unmatched: 5. This CDR3 region has 14 residues. The germline V gene has CDR1 SNHLY and CDR2 FYNNEI. CDR3 protein: CASTGQSANYGYTF. The CDR3 bases are TGTGCCAGCACGGGACAGTCGGCTAACTATGGCTACACCTTC.

This clone was picked up one time. V and J are TRBV3-1 (or the pseudogene TRBV3-2) and TRBJ2-4; tentatively, D is TRBD1 (6 bases). Trimming took off 0 bases at V and 6 bases at J, with 15 bases between the two ends. Germline V gene lookup returns CDR1 LGHDT and CDR2 YNNKEL (reference sequence). The CDR3 is made up of 16 amino acids. The CDR3 DNA is TGTGCCAGCAGCCAAGAAGGGGGTCAGCTCCTAAACATTCAGTACTTC. Protein product: CASSQEGGQLLNIQYF.

This clone was recorded once. J is TRBJ1-4 and V is TRBV5-1; no firm D call. The germline CDR1 and CDR2 sequences are SGHRS and YFSETQ. The CDR3 is made up of 17 amino acids. V was pared by 3 bases and J by 5 bases, with 20 bases between. This chain's CDR3 is CASSWSTLQSGNEKLFF. The CDR3, as DNA: TGCGCCAGCAGCTGGTCTACCTTACAGAGCGGAAATGAAAAACTGTTTTTT.

This chain joins TRBV11-2 and TRBJ1-1; the D gene is possibly TRBD1 (5 bases). Germline CDR1 and CDR2: SGHAT and FQNNGV. The ends were cut back, 4 bases at V and 4 bases at J, with 16 bases in the middle. The CDR3 spans 15 residues. Here the CDR3 DNA reads TGTGCCAGCAGCTCAGCCCTGCGGGGGGGCACTGAAGCTTTCTTT. As protein: CASSSALRGGTEAFF.

The chain recombines TRBV6-6 with TRBJ1-3; D call uncertain. V gave up 6 bases and J gave up 4 bases, with 7 bases separating them. The CDR3 loop spans 12 amino acids. Germline assignment: CDR1 MNHNY and CDR2 SVGAGI (reference sequence). In DNA form, the CDR3 reads TGTGCCAGCAGCCAACAGGGAAACACCATATATTTT. This gives the protein CASSQQGNTIYF.

The chain combines TRBV5-4 with TRBJ1-2; D ambiguous. Trimming pared 0 bases from V and 7 bases from J, leaving 13 bases between. Germline CDR1 is SGHNT and CDR2 is YYREEE (reference sequence). The CDR3 covers 14 residues. The CDR3 loop is CASSLGLVSSGYTF. CDR3 nucleotide sequence: TGTGCCAGCAGCTTGGGACTGGTTTCGAGTGGCTACACCTTC.

V and J are TRBV9 and TRBJ1-1; no clear D. Per the germline V gene, CDR1 is SGDLS and CDR2 is YYNGEE. The CDR3 totals 11 residues. Trimming removed 7 bases from V and 8 bases from J, with 12 bases in between. CDR3 nucleotides: TGTGCCAGCCCCGGGGAAGAGGAAGCTTTCTTT. This gives the protein CASPGEEEAFF.

The rearrangement uses TRBV10-3 and TRBJ2-7, with TRBD1 as a possible D gene (6 bases). Germline lookup yields CDR1 ENHRY and CDR2 SYGVKD. With 6 bases removed from V and 2 bases from J, the gap between germline ends came to 11 bases. This CDR3 contains 13 residues. The CDR3 loop is CAISRTAAYEQYF. CDR3 nucleotides: TGTGCCATCAGCCGGACAGCAGCCTACGAGCAGTACTTC.

The count of this clone is one. The chain is built from TRBV19 and TRBJ2-5; a possible D gene is TRBD1 (6 bases). V was cut by 6 bases and J by 0 bases, with 11 bases left in between. Germline CDR1 reads LNHDA; CDR2 reads SQIVND (reference sequence). The CDR3 is made up of 14 amino acids. The CDR3 DNA sequence: TGTGCCAGTAGGGGACATAAGTACCAAGAGACCCAGTACTTC. The encoded protein is CASRGHKYQETQYF.

The chain carries TRBV3-1 (or the pseudogene TRBV3-2) and TRBJ2-7; 7 bases line up with TRBD1. V was clipped by 2 bases and J by 5 bases; unmatched bases: 6. The CDR3 has 14 amino acids. Per germline, CDR1 LGHDT and CDR2 YNNKEL (reference sequence). Written as DNA, the CDR3 is TGTGCCAGCAGCCAACGACAGGGTAGGCACGAGCAGTACTTC. Residues: CASSQRQGRHEQYF.

This clone was detected only once. In nucleotides, the CDR3 is TGTGCCAGCAGCTCGGATGGGGCTAGCACAGATACGCAGTATTTT. Its protein is CASSSDGASTDTQYF. This chain joins TRBV7-2 and TRBJ2-3; D is possibly TRBD1 (5 bases). The V gene's germline CDR1 is SGHTA and CDR2 FQGNSA. This CDR3 is built from 15 residues. V was pared by 4 bases and J by 0 bases, with 11 bases between.

V gene TRBV19 combines with J gene TRBJ2-3, with TRBD1 identical over 8 bases. Germline loops: CDR1 LNHDA, CDR2 SQIVND (reference sequence). V gave up 4 bases and J gave up 1 base; unmatched junction bases: 4. This CDR3 region has 15 residues. The CDR3 is CASSTGGWGTDTQYF. In nucleotides, the CDR3 is TGTGCCAGTAGTACAGGGGGCTGGGGCACAGATACGCAGTATTTT.

The chain has TRBV6-2 or TRBV6-3 and TRBJ2-7; 7 nucleotides agree with TRBD1. The CDR3 runs 13 residues. Germline CDR1 MNHEY, CDR2 SVGEGT. V lost 4 bases and J lost 3; bases outside the gene matches: 3. CDR3 sequence: CASSLGQNYEQYF. The DNA for the CDR3 is TGTGCCAGCAGTTTGGGACAGAACTACGAGCAGTACTTC.

The chain joins TRBV11-2 to TRBJ2-1; a weak D match, TRBD2 (6 bases). This CDR3 is built from 16 residues. V dropped 4 bases and J dropped 0 bases, with 13 bases sitting between them. Germline loops: CDR1 SGHAT, CDR2 FQNNGV. CDR3 in DNA: TGTGCCAGCAGCTCCAGGGACTCCAGCTCCTACAATGAGCAGTTCTTC. The encoded protein is CASSSRDSSSYNEQFF.

The chain employs TRBV5-1 and TRBJ2-2, with D possibly being TRBD1 (5 bases). Germline CDR1 is SGHRS and CDR2 is YFSETQ. This CDR3 has 16 amino acids. V gave up 2 bases and J gave up 0 bases, with 11 bases separating them. This CDR3 reads CASSLLGQPNTGELFF. The DNA for the CDR3 is TGCGCCAGCAGCTTATTGGGGCAGCCGAACACCGGGGAGCTGTTTTTT.

The chain joins TRBV5-1 to TRBJ1-4, with 9 bases identical to TRBD1. This CDR3 spans 14 amino acids. CDR1 is SGHRS and CDR2 is YFSETQ in the germline V gene. The V and J ends lost 5 bases and 5 bases, in that order; junction bases with no gene match: 4. CDR3 region: CASRDRGRNEKLFF. The CDR3 DNA reads TGCGCCAGCAGGGACAGGGGCCGGAATGAAAAACTGTTTTTT.

The gene calls are TRBV19 and TRBJ2-1, with TRBD1 matching 7 bases. CDR3 length equals 16 residues. CDR1 is LNHDA, CDR2 SQIVND, per germline (reference sequence). With 7 bases clipped from V and 0 bases from J, the junction kept 9 bases outside the gene matches. The DNA for the CDR3 is TGTGCCAGTAATACCGGGACAGAGAACTCCTACAATGAGCAGTTCTTC. It specifies CASNTGTENSYNEQFF.

V and J are TRBV2 and TRBJ1-1; no clear D. V was clipped by 3 bases and J by 4 bases, with 15 bases between them. The CDR3 covers 15 residues. CDR1 and CDR2 (germline): SNHLY, FYNNEI. DNA of the CDR3: TGTGCCAGCAGTGAGCGGGGTATAGGACTCACTGAAGCTTTCTTT. It specifies CASSERGIGLTEAFF.